This entry describes one T cell receptor (beta chain). In the source study's methods: Reference gene primer amplification yielded estimated nucleated cell counts. Generated by immunoSEQ multiplex PCR, the TCRdb table keeps only in-frame clones and is missing some. D and trimming were read from the DNA, whereas the V and J calls and clone size are those reported in that table. This sample has a few hundred thousand clones; around 80% occur once, and the top ten carry 5.1%. The V gene lost 0 bases and the J gene lost 3 bases, with 7 bases spanning the gap. The CDR3 contains 14 residues. CDR1 and CDR2 from the germline V gene are SGHDT and YYEEEE. This record belongs to a study of blood T cell repertoires in COVID-19. For the study at large: Sites in the United States, Italy and Spain provided acute and convalescent COVID-19 samples. The analysed material was cDNA or gDNA that came from T cells, B-cell-depleted T cells, or PBMCs.

The sequencing sample was made of peripheral blood. V gene TRBV5-6 combines with J gene TRBJ1-3; D perhaps matches TRBD1 (6 bases). This sequence originates from a human donor in a cohort sampled during active COVID-19. Here the CDR3 DNA reads TGTGCCAGCAGCTTGGGGACAGTTGGAAACACCATATATTTT. Encoded protein: CASSLGTVGNTIYF.